This TCR beta chain was found in a study of CD8+CD57+ T cells in acquired aplastic anemia. This clonotype was observed at least ten times. Patients sequenced had flow cytometry evidence of CD8+CD57+ cell expansion. Profiling that covered TCR beta VDJ and CDR3 relied on genomic DNA as its template. TCRdb recomputed calls from the reads with MiXCR, one row per CDR3 protein. The sample consists of hundreds of thousands of distinct CDR3 sequences, roughly 53% of them appearing once. The V gene lost 2 bases and the J gene lost 5 bases, with 10 bases spanning the gap. Per germline, CDR1 SGHTS and CDR2 YDEGEE. CDR3 length: 13 residues.

The receptor comes from a human donor with aplastic anemia. Input material: sorted CD4+, CD8+, or CD8+CD57+ T cells (not recorded which) from PBMCs. The V gene is TRBV5-8, the J gene TRBJ2-5; D may be TRBD1 or TRBD2 (5 bases each). The CDR3: CASSFRGAETQYF. The CDR3 DNA is TGTGCCAGCAGCTTCCGAGGGGCCGAGACCCAGTACTTC.